This TCR beta chain was captured in a study of shared clonotypes between healthy human individuals. Study conclusions and caveats: The researchers took only blood, and tissue repertoires probably look different.

As to this clone: The antigen remains unidentified.

This CDR3 contains 14 residues. CDR1 and CDR2 (germline): SEHNR, FQNEAQ (reference sequence). Trimming removed 4 bases at V and 5 bases at J, with 13 bases between. Samples underwent the assay at deep level. Method: immunoSEQ multiplex PCR; TCRdb's copy keeps in-frame clones and lacks some. This table holds about 990,000 clones, more than 75% found once. Sequenced: memory CD4+ T cells from PBMCs. Subset noted: CD45RA-negative fraction. This sequence was found in a man younger than 35 in good health. Some clones in this sample may be carry-over from other donors' samples. The rearrangement uses TRBV7-9 and TRBJ2-3, with D possibly being TRBD2 (5 bases). The CDR3 coding sequence is TGTGCCAGCAGCTCTAGCCTTACCAGAGATACGCAGTATTTT. Its protein is CASSSSLTRDTQYF.